A selection of T cell receptor beta chains follows, all from one sample in a study of CD8+ T cells in alopecia areata. Measured with immunoSEQ multiplex PCR; TCRdb has only the in-frame clones, and not every one. Counted here are about 180,000 clones, approximately 62% occurring once; the ten biggest clones make up 1.5% to 2%. Source: CD4+ T cells sorted from blood, taken at week 0. These receptors were taken from a human donor with alopecia areata. Each CDR3 is given with its conserved first and last residue.

cdr3_aa v_call cdr3_length j_call
CSVQMSGTGYGEQYF TRBV29-1 15 TRBJ2-7
CATSRDLSTTDQPQHF TRBV15 16 TRBJ1-5
CASKRTGGTDTQYF TRBV2 14 TRBJ2-3
CASSLGTENSPLHF TRBV7-2 14 TRBJ1-6
CAWSERTGSNNQPQHF TRBV30 16 TRBJ1-5
CSALTGKWAEAFF TRBV29-1 13 TRBJ1-1
CASSPSGLYGYTF TRBV27 13 TRBJ1-2
CSVEDRRKSYGYTF TRBV29-1 14 TRBJ1-2
CASSPGTRDTQYF TRBV4-3 13 TRBJ2-3
CAWSVGAWDNSPLHF TRBV30 15 TRBJ1-6
CASSAEGGTYEQYF TRBV9 14 TRBJ2-7
CSVAWGNTGELFF TRBV29-1 13 TRBJ2-2
CASSLPLGVNSPLHF TRBV7-8 15 TRBJ1-6
CASSPPNTGELFF TRBV18 13 TRBJ2-2
CASSLGQANTEAFF TRBV5-1 14 TRBJ1-1
CASSINEQFF TRBV28 10 TRBJ2-1
CASSVFSGIPGYTF TRBV7-2 14 TRBJ1-2
CASSQSGENYGYTF TRBV4-3 14 TRBJ1-2
CAWTNYNEQFF TRBV30 11 TRBJ2-1
CSVPLAASTDTQYF TRBV29-1 14 TRBJ2-3
CASSYGQGAVDTQYF TRBV6-5 15 TRBJ2-3
CASSPYGQERETQYF TRBV18 15 TRBJ2-5
CAWSEDRPGEQYF TRBV30 13 TRBJ2-7
CASSGTGNQPQHF TRBV5-5 13 TRBJ1-5
CSVEPGGRGYTEAFF TRBV29-1 15 TRBJ1-1
CSVRYNEQFF TRBV29-1 10 TRBJ2-1
CASSSSGRSSYEQYF TRBV7-9 15 TRBJ2-7
CASSTRRRRYF TRBV7-2 11 TRBJ2-7
CASSAGTGGGQPQHF TRBV7-2 15 TRBJ1-5
CASSEAGSGGEAFF TRBV2 14 TRBJ1-1
CSVGFQNTEAFF TRBV29-1 12 TRBJ1-1
CASSEWETQYF TRBV25-1 11 TRBJ2-5
CASRTGASYNSPLHF TRBV27 15 TRBJ1-6
CASSSTGNEQFF TRBV5-6 12 TRBJ2-1
CASGGQANYGYTF TRBV25-1 13 TRBJ1-2
CASRQGALEKLFF TRBV10-2 13 TRBJ1-4
CASSSGTNGGYTF TRBV7-2 13 TRBJ1-2
CAARRGGNTGELFF TRBV6-5 14 TRBJ2-2
CSVVGGGMPYEQYF TRBV29-1 14 TRBJ2-7
CASSLNRGQAFF TRBV27 12 TRBJ1-1
CASSDRGGELFF TRBV2 12 TRBJ2-2
CSVRDRGWDTEAFF TRBV29-1 14 TRBJ1-1
CASSELTSTGELFF TRBV25-1 14 TRBJ2-2
CASIQRGGRWNEQFF TRBV7-2 15 TRBJ2-1
CASSFRSTYEQYF TRBV5-6 13 TRBJ2-7
CASSQSGYNEQFF TRBV23-1 13 TRBJ2-1
CASSLPTGGGYGYTF TRBV5-1 15 TRBJ1-2
CASSYSVDSNTEAFF TRBV6-5 15 TRBJ1-1
CASSLVAGEQFF TRBV7-9 12 TRBJ2-1
CACGKSYNSPLHF TRBV30 13 TRBJ1-6
CAWSVRYGYTF TRBV30 11 TRBJ1-2
CASSYSEVQTEAFF TRBV14 14 TRBJ1-1
CSVLGGSSGANVLTF TRBV29-1 15 TRBJ2-6
CASSPSWTSYEQYF TRBV27 14 TRBJ2-7